The TCR beta chain under discussion was sequenced for a study of blood T cell repertoires in COVID-19. The wider study: The United States, Italy and Spain supplied acute and convalescent COVID-19 samples. Sources were T cells, B-cell-depleted T cells, or PBMCs; the material itself was cDNA or gDNA.

Germline-derived CDR1 and CDR2 are MNHEY and SVGAGI. CDR3 size: 11 residues. V lost 10 bases and J lost 5, with 11 bases in between. In the source study's methods: Researchers report that nucleated cell counts were estimated from reference gene primer amplification. The assay was immunoSEQ multiplex PCR, and TCRdb's table has in-frame clones only and misses some. V, J and clone size are those of that table, while D and trimming were read from the DNA. The sample shows 220,000 or so clones, about 85% of them seen only once. This TCR was sampled from a woman between 45 and 65 years old with COVID-19, enrolled during active disease. Specimen: peripheral blood. This chain uses TRBV6-5 with TRBJ2-5, with D possibly being TRBD2 (6 bases). CDR3 residues: CATHRGETQYF. The CDR3 DNA is TGTGCCACTCATCGGGGGGAGACCCAGTACTTC.